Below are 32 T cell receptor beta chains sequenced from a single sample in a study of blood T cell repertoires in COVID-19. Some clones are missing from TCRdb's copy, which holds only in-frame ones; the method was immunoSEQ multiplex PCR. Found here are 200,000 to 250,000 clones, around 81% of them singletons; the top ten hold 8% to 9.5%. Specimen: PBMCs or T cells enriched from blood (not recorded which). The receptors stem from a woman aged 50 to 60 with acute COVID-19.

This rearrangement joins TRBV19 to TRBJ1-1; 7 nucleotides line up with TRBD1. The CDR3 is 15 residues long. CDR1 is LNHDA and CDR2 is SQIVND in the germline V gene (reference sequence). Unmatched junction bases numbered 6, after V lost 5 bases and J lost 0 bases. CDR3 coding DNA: TGTGCCAGTAGTCCGCGGGACAGTTTGAACACTGAAGCTTTCTTT. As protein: CASSPRDSLNTEAFF. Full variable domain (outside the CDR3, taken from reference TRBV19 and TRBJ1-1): DGGITQSPKYLFRKEGQNVTLSCEQNLNHDAMYWYRQDPGQGLRLIYYSQIVNDFQKGDIAEGYSVSREKKESFPLTVTSAQKNPTAFYLCASSPRDSLNTEAFFGQGTRLTVV.

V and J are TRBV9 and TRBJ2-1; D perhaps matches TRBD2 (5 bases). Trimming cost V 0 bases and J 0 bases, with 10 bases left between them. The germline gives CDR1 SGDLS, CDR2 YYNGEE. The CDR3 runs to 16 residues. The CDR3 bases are TGTGCCAGCAGCGTAGACGGACTGAGCTCCTACAATGAGCAGTTCTTC. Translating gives CASSVDGLSSYNEQFF.

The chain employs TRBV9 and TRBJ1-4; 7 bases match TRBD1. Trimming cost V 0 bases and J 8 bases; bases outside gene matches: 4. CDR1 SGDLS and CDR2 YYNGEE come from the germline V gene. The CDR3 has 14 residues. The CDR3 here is CASSVGQGVEKLFF. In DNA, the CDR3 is TGTGCCAGCAGCGTAGGACAGGGAGTAGAAAAACTGTTTTTT.

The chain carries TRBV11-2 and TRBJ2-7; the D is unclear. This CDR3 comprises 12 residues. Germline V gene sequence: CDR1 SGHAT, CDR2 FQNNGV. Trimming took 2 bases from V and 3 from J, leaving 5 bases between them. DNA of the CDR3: TGTGCCAGCAGCTTACGCGGCTACGAGCAGTACTTC. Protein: CASSLRGYEQYF. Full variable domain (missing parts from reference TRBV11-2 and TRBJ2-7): EAGVAQSPRYKIIEKRQSVAFWCNPISGHATLYWYQQILGQGPKLLIQFQNNGVVDDSQLPKDRFSAERLKGVDSTLKIQPAKLEDSAVYLCASSLRGYEQYFGPGTRLTVT.

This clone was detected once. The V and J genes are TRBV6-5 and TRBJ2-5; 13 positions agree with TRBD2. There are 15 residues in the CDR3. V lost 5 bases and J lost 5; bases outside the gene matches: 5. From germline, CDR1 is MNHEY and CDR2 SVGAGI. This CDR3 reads CASSTGTSGVETQYF. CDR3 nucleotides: TGTGCCAGCAGTACCGGGACTAGCGGGGTGGAGACCCAGTACTTC.

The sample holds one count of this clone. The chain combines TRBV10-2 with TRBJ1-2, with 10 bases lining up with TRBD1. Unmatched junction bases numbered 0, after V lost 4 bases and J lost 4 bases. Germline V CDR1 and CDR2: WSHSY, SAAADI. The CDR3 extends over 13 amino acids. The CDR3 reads CASSGQGAYGYTF. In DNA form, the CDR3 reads TGCGCCAGCAGTGGACAGGGGGCCTATGGCTACACCTTC.

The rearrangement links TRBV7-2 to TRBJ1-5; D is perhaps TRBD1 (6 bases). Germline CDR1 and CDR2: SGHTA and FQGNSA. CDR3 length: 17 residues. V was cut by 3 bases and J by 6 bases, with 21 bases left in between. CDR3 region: CASSLRGGWGEVQPQHF. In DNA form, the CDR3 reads TGTGCCAGCAGCTTGCGAGGGGGTTGGGGAGAAGTTCAGCCCCAGCATTTT.

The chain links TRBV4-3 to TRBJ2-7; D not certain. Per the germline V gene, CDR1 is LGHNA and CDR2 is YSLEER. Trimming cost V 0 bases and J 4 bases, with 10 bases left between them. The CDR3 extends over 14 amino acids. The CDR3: CASSQDHSRYEQYF. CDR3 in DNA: TGCGCCAGCAGCCAAGATCACTCACGGTACGAGCAGTACTTC.

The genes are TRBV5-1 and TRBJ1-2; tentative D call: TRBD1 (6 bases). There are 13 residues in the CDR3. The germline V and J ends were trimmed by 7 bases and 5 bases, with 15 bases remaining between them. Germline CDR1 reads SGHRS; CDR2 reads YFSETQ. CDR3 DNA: TGCGCCAGCGTCCCGGACAGACAGTATGGCTACACCTTC. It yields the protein CASVPDRQYGYTF.

The CDR3 spells CASSLRDFGGTDTQYF. The DNA for the CDR3 is TGTGCCAGCAGCTTAAGGGATTTCGGGGGCACAGATACGCAGTATTTT. The V gene is TRBV7-8, the J gene TRBJ2-3; weak D call: TRBD2 (5 bases). V was shortened by 2 bases and J by 1 base, with 13 bases between the two germline ends. CDR1 and CDR2 from the germline V gene are SGHVS and FQNEAQ. The CDR3 length is 16 residues.

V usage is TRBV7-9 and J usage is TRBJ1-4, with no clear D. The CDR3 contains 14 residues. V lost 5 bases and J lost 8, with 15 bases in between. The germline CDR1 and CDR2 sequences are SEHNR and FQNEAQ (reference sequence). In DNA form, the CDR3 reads TGTGCCAGCAGCGCTAGCGCTGTAGGGGAAAAACTGTTTTTT. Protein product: CASSASAVGEKLFF.

CDR3 residues: CASSLARVWAGESYEQYF. In DNA, the CDR3 is TGTGCCAGCAGTTTAGCTCGTGTTTGGGCAGGGGAATCCTACGAGCAGTACTTC. This chain joins TRBV28 and TRBJ2-7; perhaps TRBD1 as D (6 bases). The CDR3 length is 18 residues. The V gene's germline CDR1 is MDHEN and CDR2 SYDVKM. The ends were cut back, 2 bases at V and 1 base at J, with 21 bases in the middle. Full variable domain (missing parts from reference TRBV28 and TRBJ2-7): DVKVTQSSRYLVKRTGEKVFLECVQDMDHENMFWYRQDPGLGLRLIYFSYDVKMKEKGDIPEGYSVSREKKERFSLILESASTNQTSMYLCASSLARVWAGESYEQYFGPGTRLTVT.

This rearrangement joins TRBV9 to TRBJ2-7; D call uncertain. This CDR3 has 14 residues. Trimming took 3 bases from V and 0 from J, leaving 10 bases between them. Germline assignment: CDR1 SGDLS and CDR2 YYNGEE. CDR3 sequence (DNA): TGTGCCAGCAGCGATGGCGGAAGCTCCTACGAGCAGTACTTC. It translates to CASSDGGSSYEQYF.

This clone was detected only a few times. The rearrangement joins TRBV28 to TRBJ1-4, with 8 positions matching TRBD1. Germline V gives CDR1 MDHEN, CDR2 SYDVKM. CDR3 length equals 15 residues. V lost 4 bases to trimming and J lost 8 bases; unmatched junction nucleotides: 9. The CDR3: CASSSRTGRKEKLFF. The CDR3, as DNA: TGTGCCAGCAGTTCCAGGACAGGGAGAAAAGAAAAACTGTTTTTT.

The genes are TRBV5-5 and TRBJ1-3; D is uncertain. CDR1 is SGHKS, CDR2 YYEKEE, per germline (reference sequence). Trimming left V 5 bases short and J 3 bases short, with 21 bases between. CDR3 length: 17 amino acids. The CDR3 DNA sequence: TGTGCCAGCAGTTATACTCTGAGTGGAGGGCTTGGAAACACCATATATTTT. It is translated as CASSYTLSGGLGNTIYF.

The CDR3 spells CASTQTGGAKGYTF. CDR3 nucleotide sequence: TGTGCCAGCACTCAAACGGGGGGGGCGAAGGGCTACACCTTC. The chain couples TRBV7-2 to TRBJ1-2; D perhaps matches TRBD1 (6 bases). Germline CDR1 and CDR2: SGHTA and FQGNSA. The CDR3 runs 14 residues. V lost 7 bases, J lost 8 bases, and 20 bases lay in between.

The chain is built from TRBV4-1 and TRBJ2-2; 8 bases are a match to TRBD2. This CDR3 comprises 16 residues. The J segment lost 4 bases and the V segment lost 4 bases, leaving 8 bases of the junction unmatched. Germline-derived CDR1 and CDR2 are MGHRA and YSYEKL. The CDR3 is CASSPVAGLGTGELFF. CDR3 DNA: TGCGCCAGCAGCCCCGTAGCGGGACTGGGCACCGGGGAGCTGTTTTTT.

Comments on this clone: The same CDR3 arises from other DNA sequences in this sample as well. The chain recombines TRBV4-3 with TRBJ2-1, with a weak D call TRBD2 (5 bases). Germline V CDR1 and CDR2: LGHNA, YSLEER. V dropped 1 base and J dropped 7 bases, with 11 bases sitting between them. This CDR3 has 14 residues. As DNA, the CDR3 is TGCGCCAGCAGCCAAGGGGCGGGCCGGAATGAGCAGTTCTTC. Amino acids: CASSQGAGRNEQFF.

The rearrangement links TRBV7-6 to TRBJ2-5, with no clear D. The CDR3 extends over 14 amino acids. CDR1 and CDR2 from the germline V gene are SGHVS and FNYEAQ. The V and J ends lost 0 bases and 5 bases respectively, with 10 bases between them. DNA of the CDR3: TGTGCCAGCAGCTTAGCCCTAGGTACCGAGACCCAGTACTTC. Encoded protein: CASSLALGTETQYF.

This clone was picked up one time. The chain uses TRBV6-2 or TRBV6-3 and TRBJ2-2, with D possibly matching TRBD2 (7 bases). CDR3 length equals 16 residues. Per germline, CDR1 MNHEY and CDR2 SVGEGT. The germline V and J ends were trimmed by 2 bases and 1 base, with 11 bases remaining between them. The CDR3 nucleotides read TGTGCCAGCAGTTACGGCGGGGGCAGGAACACCGGGGAGCTGTTTTTT. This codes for CASSYGGGRNTGELFF.

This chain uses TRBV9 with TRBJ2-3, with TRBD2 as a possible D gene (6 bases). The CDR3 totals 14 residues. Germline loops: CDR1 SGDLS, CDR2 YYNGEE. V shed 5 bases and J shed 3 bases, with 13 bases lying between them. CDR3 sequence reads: CASRTGVGTDTQYF. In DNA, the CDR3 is TGTGCCAGCAGGACGGGGGTCGGGACAGATACGCAGTATTTT.

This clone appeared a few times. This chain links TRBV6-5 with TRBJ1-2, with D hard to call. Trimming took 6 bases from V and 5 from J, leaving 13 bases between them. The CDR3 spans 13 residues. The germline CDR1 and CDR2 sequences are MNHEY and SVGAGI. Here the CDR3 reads CASRAVAGYGYTF. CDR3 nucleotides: TGTGCCAGCAGGGCAGTGGCCGGGTATGGCTACACCTTC.

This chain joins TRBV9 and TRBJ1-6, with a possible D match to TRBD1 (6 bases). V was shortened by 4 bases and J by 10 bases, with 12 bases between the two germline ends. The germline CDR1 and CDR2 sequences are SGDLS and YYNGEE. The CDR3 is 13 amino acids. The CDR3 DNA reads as TGTGCCAGCAGCCTACAACAGGGATCACCCCTCCACTTT. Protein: CASSLQQGSPLHF.

CDR3 sequence (DNA): TGTGCCAGCAGTCAAGGACAGGTCAACCGCTATGGCTACACCTTC. This gives the protein CASSQGQVNRYGYTF. The chain links TRBV6-2 or TRBV6-3 to TRBJ1-2, with 7 bases lining up with TRBD1. This CDR3 region has 15 residues. V trimming: 5 bases; J trimming: 4 bases; junction bases outside the gene matches: 10. Germline-derived CDR1 and CDR2 are MNHEY and SVGEGT.

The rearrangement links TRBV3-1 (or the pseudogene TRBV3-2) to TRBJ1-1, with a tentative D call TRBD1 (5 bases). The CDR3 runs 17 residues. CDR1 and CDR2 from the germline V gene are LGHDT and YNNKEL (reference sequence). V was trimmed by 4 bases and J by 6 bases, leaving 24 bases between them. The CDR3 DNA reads TGTGCCAGCAGCCCATTCGGGGGAACTATTAAAGGAGCTGAAGCTTTCTTT. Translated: CASSPFGGTIKGAEAFF.

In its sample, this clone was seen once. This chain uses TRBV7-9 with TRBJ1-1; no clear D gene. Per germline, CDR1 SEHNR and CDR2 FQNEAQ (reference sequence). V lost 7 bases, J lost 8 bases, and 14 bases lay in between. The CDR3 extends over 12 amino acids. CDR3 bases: TGTGCCAGCACCCTTCACGGGAAAGAAGCTTTCTTT. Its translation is CASTLHGKEAFF.

The DNA of the CDR3 is TGTGCCAGCAGCCAAAGAAGAGGGGGGGCGAACACCGGGGAGCTGTTTTTT. Its protein is CASSQRRGGANTGELFF. V and J are TRBV3-1 (or the pseudogene TRBV3-2) and TRBJ2-2; the D gene is possibly TRBD2 (7 bases). Trimming cost V 2 bases and J 0 bases, with 13 bases left between them. Germline-derived CDR1 and CDR2 are LGHDT and YNNKEL (reference sequence). The CDR3 extends over 17 amino acids.

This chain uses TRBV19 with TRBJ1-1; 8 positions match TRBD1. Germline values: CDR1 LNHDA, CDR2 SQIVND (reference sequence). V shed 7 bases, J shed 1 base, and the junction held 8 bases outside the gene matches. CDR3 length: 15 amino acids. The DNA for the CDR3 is TGTGCCAGTATAACAGGGGGATTTTCGAACACTGAAGCTTTCTTT. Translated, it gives CASITGGFSNTEAFF.

The CDR3 nucleotides read TGTGCCATCGGGACAGGGACCTACAATGAGCAGTTCTTC. The encoded protein is CAIGTGTYNEQFF. The rearrangement links TRBV2 to TRBJ2-1; TRBD1 agrees at 9 bases. The trim removed 10 bases at V and 2 bases at J, leaving 3 bases unmatched. Germline V gene data show CDR1 as SNHLY and CDR2 as FYNNEI. The CDR3 is made up of 13 amino acids.

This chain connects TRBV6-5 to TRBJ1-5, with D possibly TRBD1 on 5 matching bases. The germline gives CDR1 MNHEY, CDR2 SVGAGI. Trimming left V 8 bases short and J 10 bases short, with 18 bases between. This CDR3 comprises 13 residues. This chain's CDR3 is CASSAGFFEPQHF. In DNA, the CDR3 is TGTGCCAGCTCCGCAGGGTTTTTCGAACCCCAGCATTTT.

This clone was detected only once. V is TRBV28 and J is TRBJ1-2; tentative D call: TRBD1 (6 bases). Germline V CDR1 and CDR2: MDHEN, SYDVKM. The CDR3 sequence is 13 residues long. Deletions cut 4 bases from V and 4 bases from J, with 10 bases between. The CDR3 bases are TGTGCCAGCAGTTCCCGGGACATCTATGGCTACACCTTC. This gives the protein CASSSRDIYGYTF.

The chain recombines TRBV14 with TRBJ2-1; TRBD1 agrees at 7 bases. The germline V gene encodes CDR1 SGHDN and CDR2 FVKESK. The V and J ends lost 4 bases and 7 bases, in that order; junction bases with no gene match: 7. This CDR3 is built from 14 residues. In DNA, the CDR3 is TGTGCCAGCAGCCGGCGGACAGGCTTGAATGAGCAGTTCTTC. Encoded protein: CASSRRTGLNEQFF.